This record looks at one TCR beta chain sequence and its context. The entry originates in a study of technical replicates of blood from a few donors. The assay was immunoSEQ multiplex PCR, and TCRdb's table has in-frame clones only and misses some. The profile shows about 73,000 clones, around 93% of them singletons. The specimen was T cells isolated from PBMCs. The TCR was taken from a human donor in good health.

CDR3 protein: CASSLDRANYGYTF. The CDR3 DNA is TGTGCCAGCAGCTTGGACAGAGCTAACTATGGCTACACCTTC. The gene calls are TRBV11-2 and TRBJ1-2, with TRBD1 as a possible D gene (6 bases). Trimming stripped 3 bases from V and 0 bases from J, with 8 bases between. CDR3 length: 14 amino acids. Germline values: CDR1 SGHAT, CDR2 FQNNGV.